Presented here are 8 T cell receptor beta chains from one specimen sequenced in a study of blood T cell repertoires in COVID-19. TCRdb's copy holds only in-frame clones and misses some; the assay was immunoSEQ multiplex PCR. The sample lists about 290,000 clones, approximately 89% occurring once. Sequencing was performed on peripheral blood. These receptors were collected from a woman in her twenties or thirties with COVID-19, enrolled during active disease.

The chain recombines TRBV5-8 with TRBJ2-1; no reliable D call. V gave up 0 bases and J gave up 10 bases, with 5 bases separating them. CDR3 length: 11 amino acids. Germline assignment: CDR1 SGHTS and CDR2 YDEGEE. The CDR3 region has the DNA TGTGCCAGCAGCTTGGTTGGCGAGCAGTTCTTC. This translates into CASSLVGEQFF.

V gene TRBV5-1 combines with J gene TRBJ1-1; the match to TRBD1 covers 8 bases. Unmatched junction bases numbered 8, after V lost 7 bases and J lost 3 bases. Germline CDR1 and CDR2: SGHRS and YFSETQ. CDR3 length: 14 amino acids. CDR3 sequence: CASRSGGEDTEAFF. In DNA form, the CDR3 reads TGCGCCAGCCGCTCAGGGGGCGAGGACACTGAAGCTTTCTTT.

The rearrangement uses TRBV7-8 and TRBJ1-4, with D perhaps TRBD1 (5 bases). This CDR3 has 15 residues. V was clipped by 5 bases and J by 8 bases, with 18 bases between them. Looked up from germline, CDR1 is SGHVS and CDR2 is FQNEAQ. CDR3 bases: TGTGCCAGCAGCGCCGGGGGTGGTGCGGCGGAAAAACTGTTTTTT. Protein product: CASSAGGGAAEKLFF.

CDR3 coding DNA: TGTGCCAGCAGCTTAAGAGGACGGGATCGACTCACAGATACGCAGTATTTT. The encoded protein is CASSLRGRDRLTDTQYF. The chain employs TRBV11-2 and TRBJ2-3; D possibly corresponds to TRBD2 (5 bases). V gave up 2 bases and J gave up 2 bases, with 17 bases separating them. This CDR3 spans 17 amino acids. CDR1 SGHAT and CDR2 FQNNGV come from the germline V gene. Variable domain in full (rest from reference TRBV11-2 and TRBJ2-3): EAGVAQSPRYKIIEKRQSVAFWCNPISGHATLYWYQQILGQGPKLLIQFQNNGVVDDSQLPKDRFSAERLKGVDSTLKIQPAKLEDSAVYLCASSLRGRDRLTDTQYFGPGTRLTVL.

This clone is a singleton in its sample. The genes are TRBV5-1 and TRBJ1-2; 7 bases align to TRBD1. V lost 3 bases and J lost 4; bases outside the gene matches: 9. The germline V gene has CDR1 SGHRS and CDR2 YFSETQ. The CDR3 length is 15 residues. The CDR3 DNA follows: TGCGCCAGCAGCTCCCCTCGGCAGGGGGGCTATGGCTACACCTTC. The encoded protein is CASSSPRQGGYGYTF.

The chain couples TRBV13 to TRBJ2-7; 9 positions match TRBD2. The V segment lost 3 bases and the J segment 4 bases; nucleotides outside the gene matches: 7. CDR3 length equals 15 residues. Germline-derived CDR1 and CDR2 are PRHDT and FYEKMQ (reference sequence). CDR3 DNA sequence: TGTGCCAGCAGCTTTGGCGGGGGGGATTCTTACGAGCAGTACTTC. Translated: CASSFGGGDSYEQYF.

The V gene is TRBV6-1, the J gene TRBJ1-3, with D hard to call. Deletions cut 2 bases from V and 4 bases from J, with 12 bases between. The CDR3 consists of 15 residues. Germline CDR1 MNHNS, CDR2 SASEGT. CDR3 in DNA: TGTGCCAGCAGTGAATGGGAGCTCCGGGGAAACACCATATATTTT. Translating it yields CASSEWELRGNTIYF.

The rearrangement links TRBV5-4 to TRBJ2-7; D perhaps matches TRBD2 (6 bases). V dropped 0 bases and J dropped 1 base, with 8 bases sitting between them. Germline assignment: CDR1 SGHNT and CDR2 YYREEE (reference sequence). The CDR3 runs to 14 residues. As DNA, the CDR3 is TGTGCCAGCAGCTTGGGGGCGGGGTCCTACGAGCAGTACTTC. Amino acid sequence: CASSLGAGSYEQYF.